These 15 T cell receptor beta chains share one sample of origin, sequenced in a study of shared clonotypes between healthy human individuals. CD8 cells classed as naive were CD45RO-negative and positively selected for CCR7, excluding terminally differentiated effector memory CD45RA+ cells. The repertoire was sequenced with immunoSEQ multiplex PCR; TCRdb's copy has only in-frame clones and lacks some. The sample holds about 2 million clones; approximately 94% are singletons and the top ten take 0.85% to 1.2%. The sequenced material came from naive CD8+ T cells sorted from blood. The receptor set was obtained from a man aged 18-30 years in good health.

V gene TRBV27 combines with J gene TRBJ2-2, with D possibly matching TRBD1 (5 bases). This CDR3 has 16 amino acids. Trimming left V 2 bases short and J 3 bases short, with 13 bases between. Per the germline V gene, CDR1 is MNHEY and CDR2 is SMNVEV (reference sequence). CDR3 loop: CASSLPDSLYTGELFF. As DNA, the CDR3 is TGTGCCAGCAGTTTACCCGACAGCTTATACACCGGGGAGCTGTTTTTT.

As to this clone: The identical CDR3 is also encoded by other nucleotide sequences in the sample. This sequence joins TRBV6-5 and TRBJ2-7; 7 bases match TRBD2. The V segment lost 2 bases and the J segment 2 bases; nucleotides outside the gene matches: 6. Per the germline V gene, CDR1 is MNHEY and CDR2 is SVGAGI. This CDR3 is built from 15 residues. In DNA, the CDR3 is TGTGCCAGCAGTTACGGTCTAGCGGTTACCTACGAGCAGTACTTC. It yields the protein CASSYGLAVTYEQYF.

As to this clone: The identical CDR3 is also encoded by other nucleotide sequences in the sample. The chain links TRBV5-4 to TRBJ2-3, with TRBD2 matching 10 bases. The germline gives CDR1 SGHNT, CDR2 YYREEE (reference sequence). With 1 base clipped from V and 1 base from J, the junction kept 0 bases outside the gene matches. The CDR3 contains 15 residues. CDR3 in amino acids: CASSLLAGGTDTQYF. For the CDR3, the DNA is TGTGCCAGCAGCTTGCTAGCGGGAGGCACAGATACGCAGTATTTT.

Points on this clone: Other DNA variants within this sample encode the same CDR3. The rearrangement joins TRBV29-1 to TRBJ1-1; tentative D call: TRBD1 (5 bases). Between the trimmed V and J ends, which lost 1 base and 1 base, there was a span of 7 bases. The germline V gene has CDR1 SQVTM and CDR2 ANQGSEA. The CDR3 runs 13 residues. For the CDR3, the DNA is TGCAGCGTTGAAGGCGGGGGGAACACTGAAGCTTTCTTT. Encoded protein: CSVEGGGNTEAFF.

About this clone: The sample holds other DNA sequences that translate to the same CDR3. This chain links TRBV6-5 with TRBJ2-7; a weak D match, TRBD1 (6 bases). The CDR3 sequence is 15 residues long. The V gene's germline CDR1 is MNHEY and CDR2 SVGAGI. V was pared by 2 bases and J by 0 bases, with 11 bases between. The CDR3 DNA is TGTGCCAGCAGTTACGGGGGCGACTTCTCCTACGAGCAGTACTTC. As protein: CASSYGGDFSYEQYF.

A single count supports this clone. J is TRBJ2-7 and V is TRBV28; D possibly matches TRBD1 or TRBD2 (5 bases each). Trimming cost V 5 bases and J 5 bases, with 16 bases left between them. Germline CDR1 MDHEN, CDR2 SYDVKM. This CDR3 has 14 amino acids. CDR3 nucleotides: TGTGCCAGCAGTCCGGGGCTAGCCCAAAACGAGCAGTACTTC. It specifies CASSPGLAQNEQYF.

The chain joins TRBV15 to TRBJ2-2; 10 positions match TRBD1. V shed 8 bases, J shed 7 bases, and the junction held 4 bases outside the gene matches. CDR3 size: 13 residues. Germline CDR1 is LNHNV and CDR2 is YYDKDF (reference sequence). CDR3 nucleotides: TGTGCCACCGGACAGGGGGAGGGCGGGGAGCTGTTTTTT. Translating gives CATGQGEGGELFF.

The J gene is TRBJ2-5, the V gene TRBV7-9; 8 nucleotides agree with TRBD1. Looked up from germline, CDR1 is SEHNR and CDR2 is FQNEAQ (reference sequence). Germline trimming cut 4 bases from V and 6 bases from J; bases unmatched to any gene: 10. The CDR3 has 15 amino acids. CDR3 in DNA: TGTGCCAGCAGCTCCTCACAGGGGGGACCGAAGACCCAGTACTTC. Its protein is CASSSSQGGPKTQYF.

The chain combines TRBV28 with TRBJ2-7; TRBD1 is a possible D gene (5 bases). This CDR3 has 12 residues. V was shortened by 5 bases and J by 4 bases, with 9 bases between the two germline ends. In germline, CDR1 is MDHEN, CDR2 SYDVKM. The CDR3 coding sequence is TGTGCCAGCAGTCTGGACAAGTACGAGCAGTACTTC. Amino acids: CASSLDKYEQYF.

The count of this clone is one. J is TRBJ2-7 and V is TRBV7-9; 8 bases are a match to TRBD1. Germline V gene sequence: CDR1 SEHNR, CDR2 FQNEAQ (reference sequence). The CDR3 is 15 amino acids. V trimming: 3 bases; J trimming: 0 bases; junction bases outside the gene matches: 4. The CDR3 loop is CASSFETGGSYEQYF. The CDR3 DNA reads TGTGCCAGCAGCTTCGAAACAGGGGGCTCCTACGAGCAGTACTTC.

The CDR3 protein is CASSPPGPLHF. The CDR3 DNA reads TGTGCCAGCAGTCCCCCAGGACCCCTCCACTTT. V is TRBV6-1 and J is TRBJ1-6; the D is unclear. The CDR3 covers 11 residues. The V end was cut by 5 bases, the J end by 12 bases, with 8 bases between. Germline-derived CDR1 and CDR2 are MNHNS and SASEGT.

The chain recombines TRBV30 with TRBJ1-2, with D unresolved. The length of the CDR3 is 12 residues. V lost 2 bases and J 4 bases, leaving 8 bases between the germline ends. In germline, CDR1 is GTSNPN, CDR2 SVGIG (reference sequence). The CDR3 loop reads CAWSLSSYGYTF. The CDR3 DNA is TGTGCCTGGAGTTTGAGTTCCTATGGCTACACCTTC.

The chain joins TRBV13 to TRBJ2-3, with D maybe TRBD2 (6 bases). V was trimmed by 5 bases and J by 5 bases, leaving 26 bases between them. CDR1 and CDR2 (germline): PRHDT, FYEKMQ (reference sequence). The CDR3 runs to 18 residues. CDR3 in DNA: TGTGCCAGCAGCCCTCACTCCGGAGGGACGGGAAGTGAAGATACGCAGTATTTT. Its protein product is CASSPHSGGTGSEDTQYF.

V and J are TRBV4-1 and TRBJ1-1; D remains unclear. Between the trimmed V and J ends, which lost 2 bases and 3 bases, there was a span of 13 bases. CDR1 is MGHRA and CDR2 is YSYEKL in the germline V gene. The CDR3 consists of 15 residues. This CDR3 reads CASSQIGPADTEAFF. The CDR3 DNA sequence: TGCGCCAGCAGCCAAATCGGCCCCGCGGACACTGAAGCTTTCTTT.

This clone showed up just once. The chain carries TRBV4-3 and TRBJ2-1; D is tentatively TRBD1 or TRBD2 (5 bases each). This CDR3 contains 12 residues. Germline V lookup: CDR1 LGHNA, CDR2 YSLEER. The V gene lost 2 bases and the J gene lost 9 bases, with 8 bases spanning the gap. The CDR3 spells CASSQLGTEQFF. As DNA, the CDR3 is TGCGCCAGCAGCCAATTGGGGACTGAGCAGTTCTTC.